These 20 T cell receptor beta chains were all obtained from the same sample, sequenced in a study of blood T cell repertoires in COVID-19. Using immunoSEQ multiplex PCR, the repertoire was profiled, and TCRdb retains in-frame clones only, with some absent. The sample records 200,000 to 300,000 clones, around 90% being singletons. The sequenced sample was peripheral blood. These receptors were obtained from a woman between 40 and 50 years old with acute or convalescent COVID-19.

This clone has just one count. The chain recombines TRBV9 with TRBJ2-4, with 8 bases identical to TRBD1. V gave up 3 bases and J gave up 1 base; unmatched junction bases: 6. The CDR3 loop spans 16 amino acids. Germline CDR1 is SGDLS and CDR2 is YYNGEE. The CDR3 DNA reads as TGTGCCAGCAGCGCCCCGGACAGGGACGCCAAAAACATTCAGTACTTC. Its translation is CASSAPDRDAKNIQYF.

The rearrangement uses TRBV5-4 and TRBJ1-1; tentatively, D is TRBD1 (5 bases). The CDR3 sequence is 12 residues long. The V gene's germline CDR1 is SGHNT and CDR2 YYREEE (reference sequence). With 9 bases removed from V and 1 base from J, the gap between germline ends came to 10 bases. The CDR3 coding sequence is TGTGCCATCCGGGGGGAGAACACTGAAGCTTTCTTT. Residues: CAIRGENTEAFF.

The chain has TRBV4-1 and TRBJ1-3; 8 nucleotides match TRBD1. The CDR3 has 16 amino acids. Per the germline V gene, CDR1 is MGHRA and CDR2 is YSYEKL. After removal of 4 bases from V and 0 bases from J, the junction contained 5 bases not matched to a gene. The CDR3 nucleotides read TGCGCCAGCAGCCCCTGGGACAGGCACTCTGGAAACACCATATATTTT. Translated, it gives CASSPWDRHSGNTIYF.

This sequence joins TRBV27 and TRBJ1-5, with 7 bases matching TRBD1. This CDR3 has 12 amino acids. The V and J ends lost 5 bases and 9 bases, in that order; junction bases with no gene match: 4. The germline gives CDR1 MNHEY, CDR2 SMNVEV (reference sequence). CDR3 in amino acids: CASSTGVGPQHF. The CDR3 DNA is TGTGCCAGCAGTACAGGGGTCGGGCCCCAGCATTTT.

About this clone itself: Germline is not matched at one junction end, which may reflect a read error. Additional DNA sequences in this sample encode the identical CDR3. The chain employs TRBV11-3 and TRBJ2-1; unclear D gene. The CDR3 spans 14 residues. The germline gives CDR1 SGHNT, CDR2 YENEEA. CDR3 nucleotides: TGCGCCAGCAGCTTAGGAACGCTCGGCAATGAGCAGTTCTTC. This translates into CASSLGTLGNEQFF.

The chain links TRBV5-6 to TRBJ1-2, with 11 positions matching TRBD1. CDR1 SGHDT and CDR2 YYEEEE come from the germline V gene. The length of the CDR3 is 17 residues. The V and J ends lost 4 bases and 4 bases, in that order; junction bases with no gene match: 12. CDR3 sequence reads: CASSGIYSGQGVYGYTF. Here the CDR3 DNA reads TGTGCCAGCAGCGGGATATACTCGGGACAGGGGGTCTATGGCTACACCTTC.

This clone came up once. The chain combines TRBV6-6 with TRBJ1-1, with D perhaps matching TRBD1 (6 bases). The germline CDR1 and CDR2 sequences are MNHNY and SVGAGI (reference sequence). This CDR3 is built from 11 residues. The V end was cut by 6 bases, the J end by 8 bases, with 10 bases between. As DNA, the CDR3 is TGTGCCAGCAGGGGGGCACGGGAAGCTTTCTTT. Translated, it gives CASRGAREAFF.

This clone was observed a single time. The chain links TRBV7-8 to TRBJ1-6; D perhaps matches TRBD1 (6 bases). The germline gives CDR1 SGHVS, CDR2 FQNEAQ. The CDR3 runs 14 residues. V shed 4 bases and J shed 4 bases, with 8 bases lying between them. For the CDR3, the DNA is TGTGCCAGCAGCTCACAGGGTTATAATTCACCCCTCCACTTT. Protein sequence: CASSSQGYNSPLHF.

CDR3 DNA: TGTGCCTGGAGTGCCCCGGACAGGGAGGCCCTCCACTTT. Protein: CAWSAPDREALHF. The V call is TRBV30, the J call TRBJ1-6; 8 positions match TRBD1. This CDR3 comprises 13 residues. V trimming: 1 base; J trimming: 14 bases; junction bases outside the gene matches: 7. Germline CDR1 and CDR2: GTSNPN and SVGIG (reference sequence).

The rearrangement uses TRBV12-5 and TRBJ2-1; 11 bases match TRBD2. V gave up 5 bases and J gave up 4 bases; unmatched junction bases: 4. The CDR3 covers 15 residues. Germline lookup yields CDR1 LGHNT and CDR2 FRNRAP. The CDR3 is CASGRGTSGYNEQFF. In DNA, the CDR3 is TGTGCTAGTGGTCGCGGGACTAGCGGATACAATGAGCAGTTCTTC.

This clone was found once. This same CDR3 is encoded by further DNA sequences in the sample. The chain uses TRBV3-1 (or the pseudogene TRBV3-2) and TRBJ1-1; D is possibly TRBD1 (5 bases). The CDR3 runs 13 residues. Trimming left V 2 bases short and J 4 bases short, with 8 bases between. From germline, CDR1 is LGHDT and CDR2 YNNKEL (reference sequence). The CDR3 protein is CASSQQGSTEAFF. CDR3 nucleotides: TGTGCCAGCAGCCAACAGGGAAGCACTGAAGCTTTCTTT.

The rearrangement uses TRBV4-2 and TRBJ1-2; D is uncertain. The germline V and J ends were trimmed by 1 base and 6 bases, with 12 bases remaining between them. Germline lookup yields CDR1 LGHNA and CDR2 YNFKEQ. This CDR3 is built from 14 residues. The CDR3 bases are TGTGCCAGCAGCCAAGGGGTCGGAGTTAATGGCTACACCTTC. As protein: CASSQGVGVNGYTF.

This clone was found a few times. The genes are TRBV5-1 and TRBJ1-4; a weak D match, TRBD1 (6 bases). Trimming removed 2 bases from V and 5 bases from J, with 10 bases in between. The CDR3 consists of 14 residues. Germline assignment: CDR1 SGHRS and CDR2 YFSETQ. This CDR3 reads CASSFGTPNEKLFF. DNA of the CDR3: TGCGCCAGCAGCTTCGGGACACCCAATGAAAAACTGTTTTTT.

V is TRBV25-1 and J is TRBJ1-2; D is perhaps TRBD1 (6 bases). Germline V gives CDR1 MGHDK, CDR2 SYGVNS. Trimming shortened V by 10 bases and J by 5 bases, and 11 bases separated the two germline ends. CDR3 length: 11 amino acids. In DNA form, the CDR3 reads TGTGCCACCGATACAGGGTATGGCTACACCTTC. Encoded protein: CATDTGYGYTF.

This sequence joins TRBV5-1 and TRBJ2-7, with 15 bases aligning to TRBD2. Unmatched junction bases numbered 10, after V lost 3 bases and J lost 3 bases. Germline V lookup: CDR1 SGHRS, CDR2 YFSETQ. CDR3 length: 18 amino acids. The CDR3 here is CASSSGLAGGPAGYEQYV. Here the CDR3 DNA reads TGCGCCAGCAGCTCGGGACTAGCGGGGGGTCCCGCCGGCTACGAGCAGTACGTC.

This chain connects TRBV24-1 to TRBJ1-1, with 8 nucleotides matching TRBD1. This CDR3 contains 14 residues. Germline V gene lookup returns CDR1 KGHDR and CDR2 SFDVKD. V shed 7 bases, J shed 1 base, and the junction held 4 bases outside the gene matches. CDR3 amino acids: CATSLGTGNTEAFF. CDR3 in DNA: TGTGCCACCAGCCTTGGGACAGGGAACACTGAAGCTTTCTTT.

Written as DNA, the CDR3 is TGCGCCAGCAGCTTGGTGAGCTCTGGGGCCAACGTCCTGACTTTC. Encoded protein: CASSLVSSGANVLTF. The V gene is TRBV5-1, the J gene TRBJ2-6; no definite D call. Looked up from germline, CDR1 is SGHRS and CDR2 is YFSETQ. V was pared by 0 bases and J by 0 bases, with 4 bases between. The CDR3 extends over 15 amino acids.

The V and J genes are TRBV4-1 and TRBJ2-2; a possible D gene is TRBD1 (7 bases). V lost 4 bases and J 2 bases, leaving 14 bases between the germline ends. CDR1 MGHRA and CDR2 YSYEKL come from the germline V gene. The CDR3 contains 16 residues. The CDR3 protein is CASSPYRGLNTGELFF. CDR3 nucleotides: TGCGCCAGCAGCCCGTACAGGGGACTTAACACCGGGGAGCTGTTTTTT.

This chain links TRBV24-1 with TRBJ2-1; possible D gene TRBD1, 6 bases. Trimming shortened V by 4 bases and J by 0 bases, and 18 bases separated the two germline ends. The CDR3 runs to 18 residues. Germline lookup yields CDR1 KGHDR and CDR2 SFDVKD. CDR3 sequence: CATSDPARGRSSYNEQFF. DNA of the CDR3: TGTGCCACCAGTGACCCTGCCAGGGGAAGGAGCTCCTACAATGAGCAGTTCTTC.

CDR3 nucleotide sequence: TGCGCCAGCAGCCAAGACTCAACCGACAGCTTTAATGAAAAACTGTTTTTT. This translates into CASSQDSTDSFNEKLFF. This chain uses TRBV4-1 with TRBJ1-4; D is possibly TRBD1 (5 bases). CDR3 length: 17 amino acids. V lost 0 bases and J 4 bases, leaving 15 bases between the germline ends. CDR1 MGHRA and CDR2 YSYEKL come from the germline V gene.